This T cell receptor (beta chain) was sequenced for a study of beta chain features in type 1 diabetes. As every portion of the isolated RNA was reverse transcribed, the sequencing read expressed TCRB transcripts. The data were produced by immunoSEQ multiplex PCR, yet TCRdb's version contains in-frame clones alone and is incomplete. Among 300,000 to 350,000 clones listed, about 20% were seen once. This CDR3 is built from 14 residues. The V end lost 3 bases, the J end lost 6 bases, and 14 bases lay between the germline ends. Germline V gene data show CDR1 as MNHEY and CDR2 as SMNVEV (reference sequence).

This chain uses TRBV27 with TRBJ1-2; tentative D call: TRBD1 (6 bases). This TCR came from a woman in her late teens or twenties in good health. Sequencing was done on a sample of naive CD4+ T cells from blood. Here the CDR3 reads CASSFQGPRDGYTF. As DNA, the CDR3 is TGTGCCAGCAGTTTTCAGGGGCCCAGGGATGGCTACACCTTC.